This TCR beta chain derives from a study of control samples from healthy donors and cancer patients. The germline gives CDR1 GTSNPN, CDR2 SVGIG (reference sequence). Trimming removed 2 bases from V and 2 bases from J, with 9 bases in between. There are 13 residues in the CDR3. Measured with immunoSEQ multiplex PCR; TCRdb has only the in-frame clones, and not every one. The data contain approximately 63,000 clones, 85% of them seen just once; the ten biggest clones take up about 5%. Sequenced input: blood. The receptor was isolated from a middle-aged man in good health. V is TRBV30 and J is TRBJ1-1; possible D gene TRBD1, 6 bases. The CDR3 is CAWSLQGNTEAFF. DNA for the CDR3: TGTGCCTGGAGTCTACAGGGAAACACTGAAGCTTTCTTT.